This T cell receptor (beta chain) was recovered during a study of T cell repertoires in cytomegalovirus infection. Background on the study: Indicated by public TCR beta signatures were CMV infection and matching HLA type. The study's findings and limits: Using cumulative public TCR beta family frequency, the authors identified those who carried CMV together with the relevant HLA.

TCRdb re-analysed the reads in MiXCR, keeping a single row per CDR3 protein. This sample has some 700,000 distinct CDR3 sequences, with less than 40% found just once. There are 17 residues in the CDR3. With 5 bases removed from V and 7 bases from J, the gap between germline ends came to 26 bases. Germline-derived CDR1 and CDR2 are MNHEY and SVGAGI. With respect to this clonotype: The target antigen is unknown.

V usage is TRBV6-5 and J usage is TRBJ1-2; D is perhaps TRBD1 (5 bases). The clonotype was recovered from a human donor in good health (CMV status not recorded). Some clones in this sample may be carry-over from other donors' samples. The sample taken for sequencing was PBMCs. For the CDR3, the DNA is TGTGCCAGCAGTACCCACCGGGCCACTGCCCCTGGGACTGGCTACACCTTC. This sequence encodes CASSTHRATAPGTGYTF.